This TCR beta chain is drawn from a study of T cells in Graves' hyperthyroidism and ophthalmopathy. The CDR3 length equals 21 residues, ends included. Germline values: CDR1 SGHKS, CDR2 YYEKEE (reference sequence). In regard to this clonotype: It is unclear where the CDR3 begins or ends on the DNA, so no DNA is shown, and the CDR3 is as TCRdb lists it.

TCR beta CDR3 regions were amplified from RNA. TCR CDR3 regions were first amplified by RT-PCR with HTBI primers. TCRdb used MiXCR to reprocess the multiplex PCR reads, holding one entry per CDR3 protein. Found here are about 380,000 distinct CDR3 sequences, approximately 17% of them singletons; the top ten hold 40%. Sequenced sample: blood. This sequence joins TRBV5-5 and TRBJ1-2; TRBD1, the D gene given by the table, was not confirmed from the DNA. This TCR derives from a man younger than 35 with Graves' ophthalmopathy. CDR3 loop: CASSFYICSANRDGGVDGYTF.